This record concerns one T cell receptor beta chain sequence. The sample originates from a study of blood T cell repertoires in COVID-19. The germline V gene encodes CDR1 SGDLS and CDR2 YYNGEE. Deletions cut 0 bases from V and 3 bases from J, with 6 bases between. There are 13 residues in the CDR3. Here immunoSEQ multiplex PCR was the method, and the copy in TCRdb shows in-frame clones only, minus some. The repertoire includes just under 45,000 clones, roughly 87% of them detected once, and roughly 25% sits in the top ten. Sequenced input: peripheral blood. The sequence came from a woman at least 80 years old in a cohort sampled during active or convalescent COVID-19. The chain employs TRBV9 and TRBJ2-5; D possibly corresponds to TRBD2 (6 bases). The CDR3 nucleotides are TGTGCCAGCAGCGTAGGACTAGAAGAGACCCAGTACTTC. Residues: CASSVGLEETQYF.